The next 22 T cell receptor beta chains were all read from a single sample in a study of blood T cell repertoires in COVID-19 (dated by TCRdb to the early 2020s). Libraries were prepared through the immunoSEQ multiplex PCR assay. TCRdb took this table from immuneACCESS and kept in-frame rearrangements with V and J called. Such tables lack part of the clones; where checked against another copy, unresolved V genes explain under half of the gap, and the rest is unexplained. Counted in this sample were tens of thousands of clones; around four fifths of them appeared once. Roughly 27% of the sample belongs to the ten largest clones. The sequenced sample consisted of peripheral blood. These TCRs come from a human donor in a cohort sampled during active COVID-19.

This clone was counted between two and nine times. The chain recombines TRBV19 with TRBJ1-5, with TRBD1 matching over 7 bases. This CDR3 contains 15 residues. Germline CDR1 LNHDA, CDR2 SQIVND (reference sequence). The ends lost 7 bases at V and 4 bases at J; junction bases unmatched: 10. CDR3 in amino acids: CASTKNRGPNQPQHF. CDR3 sequence (DNA): TGTGCCAGTACCAAAAACAGGGGCCCGAATCAGCCCCAGCATTTT.

The chain couples TRBV7-3 to TRBJ2-1; 13 bases line up with TRBD2. This CDR3 is 17 amino acids long. CDR1 is SGHTA, CDR2 FQGTGA, per germline. V shed 2 bases, J shed 9 bases, and the junction held 10 bases outside the gene matches. CDR3 loop: CASSLPPGLAGTGEQFF. Here the CDR3 DNA reads TGTGCCAGCAGCTTACCCCCGGGACTAGCGGGGACCGGTGAGCAGTTCTTC.

This chain uses TRBV19 with TRBJ1-1; tentative D call: TRBD1 (6 bases). Trimming pared 4 bases from V and 0 bases from J, leaving 9 bases between. The CDR3 is 14 residues long. Per germline, CDR1 LNHDA and CDR2 SQIVND (reference sequence). This CDR3 reads CASSRQAVNTEAFF. The CDR3 nucleotides are TGTGCCAGTAGTAGACAGGCCGTGAACACTGAAGCTTTCTTT.

This chain uses TRBV18 with TRBJ2-7; 8 bases fit TRBD1. The length of the CDR3 is 14 residues. CDR1 KGHSH and CDR2 LQKENI come from the germline V gene. V dropped 3 bases and J dropped 5; count of bases not matched to a gene: 6. CDR3 nucleotides: TGTGCCAGCTCACCGGACAGGGTTGAGCACGAGCAGTACTTC. Encoded protein: CASSPDRVEHEQYF.

The chain couples TRBV6-5 to TRBJ1-2; D is unclear. CDR1 MNHEY and CDR2 SVGAGI come from the germline V gene. There are 14 residues in the CDR3. Trimming pared 7 bases from V and 2 bases from J, leaving 14 bases between. The CDR3: CASTRPRINYGYTF. CDR3 sequence (DNA): TGTGCCAGCACCAGACCCAGGATCAACTATGGCTACACCTTC.

The V call is TRBV7-2, the J call TRBJ2-1, with TRBD1 matching over 8 bases. The V segment lost 6 bases and the J segment 9 bases; nucleotides outside the gene matches: 10. Looked up from germline, CDR1 is SGHTA and CDR2 is FQGNSA. The CDR3 sequence is 14 residues long. CDR3 loop: CASSSPSRGPEQFF. CDR3 DNA: TGTGCCAGCAGTTCCCCCAGCAGGGGGCCTGAGCAGTTCTTC.

This chain connects TRBV18 to TRBJ1-1, with TRBD1 as a possible D gene (5 bases). CDR3 length: 14 residues. Germline loops: CDR1 KGHSH, CDR2 LQKENI. V was pared by 1 base and J by 4 bases, with 10 bases between. CDR3 protein: CASSPQQGSTEAFF. CDR3 nucleotides: TGTGCCAGCTCACCACAGCAGGGCTCCACTGAAGCTTTCTTT.

This clone occurred a few times. The rearrangement joins TRBV6-1 to TRBJ1-6; the D gene is possibly TRBD1 (6 bases). Germline V gene data show CDR1 as MNHNS and CDR2 as SASEGT. This CDR3 is 13 amino acids long. V was cut by 3 bases and J by 9 bases, with 9 bases left in between. DNA for the CDR3: TGTGCCAGCAGTGACAGGGGCGGTTCACCCCTCCACTTT. Protein product: CASSDRGGSPLHF.

This clone has only one observation. This sequence joins TRBV4-2 and TRBJ2-1; TRBD2 agrees at 7 bases. J lost 7 bases, V lost 1 base, and 4 bases had no gene match. Germline CDR1 is LGHNA and CDR2 is YNFKEQ. This CDR3 contains 14 residues. As DNA, the CDR3 is TGTGCCAGCAGCCAAGTTGGGACTAAAAATGAGCAGTTCTTC. Translated: CASSQVGTKNEQFF.

The V and J genes are TRBV7-9 and TRBJ2-7, with a weak D call TRBD1 (6 bases). Germline V gives CDR1 SEHNR, CDR2 FQNEAQ (reference sequence). There are 17 residues in the CDR3. Trimming removed 1 base at V and 0 bases at J, with 16 bases between. As DNA, the CDR3 is TGTGCCAGCAGCTTAGGTTTAGGCGGACAGAGCTCCTACGAGCAGTACTTC. Protein product: CASSLGLGGQSSYEQYF.

The table lists this clone with a count of one. The chain couples TRBV6-8 to TRBJ1-2; possible D gene TRBD1, 6 bases. The V end was cut by 2 bases, the J end by 2 bases, with 9 bases between. The CDR3 consists of 14 residues. Germline CDR1 and CDR2: MNHGY and SAAAGT. CDR3 residues: CASSYPDSNYGYTF. CDR3 nucleotides: TGTGCCAGCAGTTACCCGGACAGCAACTATGGCTACACCTTC.

The chain carries TRBV5-4 and TRBJ2-1, with D possibly matching TRBD1 (5 bases). Looked up from germline, CDR1 is SGHNT and CDR2 is YYREEE (reference sequence). V lost 1 base and J 15 bases, leaving 20 bases between the germline ends. The CDR3 contains 14 residues. The CDR3, as DNA: TGTGCCAGCAGCTTGCGCGACCGACAGCCCGAATGGTTCTTC. This encodes CASSLRDRQPEWFF.

The V and J genes are TRBV15 and TRBJ2-7; D might be TRBD1 (6 bases). Trimming took off 5 bases at V and 3 bases at J, with 14 bases between the two ends. Per germline, CDR1 LNHNV and CDR2 YYDKDF (reference sequence). The CDR3 is 14 residues long. In DNA form, the CDR3 reads TGTGCCACCAGCGAGGAAGGACAGAGCTACGAGCAGTACTTC. Residues: CATSEEGQSYEQYF.

The chain carries TRBV5-1 and TRBJ2-1; possibly TRBD2 for D (6 bases). Trimming pared 4 bases from V and 6 bases from J, leaving 17 bases between. This CDR3 has 15 residues. CDR1 is SGHRS, CDR2 YFSETQ, per germline. The CDR3 nucleotides read TGCGCCAGCAGCCCGAGAGCGGGTCAGGGCAATGAGCAGTTCTTC. Translation: CASSPRAGQGNEQFF.

The sample holds one count of this clone. The rearrangement links TRBV19 to TRBJ1-4, with D unclear. Trimming removed 3 bases at V and 3 bases at J, with 8 bases between. This CDR3 comprises 14 residues. The V gene's germline CDR1 is LNHDA and CDR2 SQIVND (reference sequence). The CDR3 DNA is TGTGCCAGTAGTATCGAGGCCGCTAATGAAAAACTGTTTTTT. Encoded protein: CASSIEAANEKLFF.

The chain recombines TRBV5-8 with TRBJ2-2; 10 bases are a match to TRBD1. CDR3 length equals 16 residues. With 3 bases clipped from V and 4 bases from J, the junction kept 6 bases outside the gene matches. Germline values: CDR1 SGHTS, CDR2 YDEGEE. DNA for the CDR3: TGTGCCAGCAGCTCACTGGGACAGGGGATCACCGGGGAGCTGTTTTTT. Residues: CASSSLGQGITGELFF.

The DNA of the CDR3 is TGTGCCAGCAGTGCCCCGGACAGGGTCGGAGCTTTCTTT. The encoded protein is CASSAPDRVGAFF. The chain joins TRBV6-6 to TRBJ1-1; 8 nucleotides line up with TRBD1. CDR3 size: 13 residues. In germline, CDR1 is MNHNY, CDR2 SVGAGI (reference sequence). V dropped 5 bases and J dropped 10; count of bases not matched to a gene: 9.

J is TRBJ2-1 and V is TRBV6-5, with TRBD2 matching over 7 bases. CDR1 and CDR2 from the germline V gene are MNHEY and SVGAGI. The CDR3 is 13 amino acids. Losses at the gene ends were 5 bases for V and 7 bases for J; bases not matched to a gene: 5. CDR3 nucleotide sequence: TGTGCCAGCAGTAACAGGCGGGGGAATGAGCAGTTCTTC. Amino acid sequence: CASSNRRGNEQFF.

V and J are TRBV5-1 and TRBJ2-1; the match to TRBD2 covers 7 bases. Germline V gives CDR1 SGHRS, CDR2 YFSETQ. The J segment lost 6 bases and the V segment lost 0 bases, leaving 6 bases of the junction unmatched. The CDR3 extends over 15 amino acids. The CDR3 loop reads CASSLAVTGGNEQFF. DNA of the CDR3: TGCGCCAGCAGCTTGGCGGTCACGGGGGGCAATGAGCAGTTCTTC.

The V call is TRBV9, the J call TRBJ2-5; no clear D. Looked up from germline, CDR1 is SGDLS and CDR2 is YYNGEE. V was trimmed by 4 bases and J by 4 bases, leaving 14 bases between them. The CDR3 sequence is 14 residues long. CDR3 in DNA: TGTGCCAGCAGCCCTAGAGTTCTGGGAGAGACCCAGTACTTC. Its translation: CASSPRVLGETQYF. The full variable domain, with the rest looked up from reference TRBV9 and TRBJ2-5, is DSGVTQTPKHLITATGQRVTLRCSPRSGDLSVYWYQQSLDQGLQFLIQYYNGEERAKGNILERFSAQQFPDLHSELNLSSLELGDSALYFCASSPRVLGETQYFGPGTRLLVL.

The CDR3 DNA reads as TGTGCCAGCAGCACCCGACAGGGAGCCTACTATGGCTACACCTTC. Translated: CASSTRQGAYYGYTF. The chain has TRBV5-5 and TRBJ1-2; TRBD1 matches at 7 bases. Germline CDR1 and CDR2: SGHKS and YYEKEE (reference sequence). The V segment lost 4 bases and the J segment 3 bases; nucleotides outside the gene matches: 9. This CDR3 comprises 15 residues.

This chain connects TRBV10-1 to TRBJ1-3; D is possibly TRBD1 (5 bases). Germline CDR1 is WNHNN and CDR2 is SYGVQD (reference sequence). V dropped 3 bases and J dropped 0 bases, with 6 bases sitting between them. CDR3 length: 14 amino acids. CDR3 sequence reads: CASSETGSGNTIYF. The CDR3 DNA sequence: TGCGCCAGCAGTGAAACAGGCTCTGGAAACACCATATATTTT.